Shown below are 20 T cell receptor beta chains from a single sample sequenced in a study of CD8+ T cells in alopecia areata. Extracted RNA was reverse transcribed, and the resulting cDNA served as sequencing template. Libraries were prepared by immunoSEQ multiplex PCR; TCRdb keeps only in-frame clonotypes and omits some of them. This sample has about 140,000 clones, with 86% found just once. This sample's treatment: oral pan-JAK inhibitor, 5-10 mg twice daily. The sequencing here drew on CD8+ T cells sorted from blood, taken at week 4, from a patient treated with tofacitinib. All receptors derive from a human donor with alopecia areata.

This chain links TRBV6-1 with TRBJ2-7; 10 nucleotides match TRBD1. Germline V CDR1 and CDR2: MNHNS, SASEGT. The CDR3 runs 13 residues. The junction had 3 bases not matched to a gene; V was cut back by 5 bases and J by 5 bases. The CDR3 protein is CASSRQGANEQYF. CDR3 nucleotides: TGTGCCAGCAGTCGACAGGGGGCCAACGAGCAGTACTTC.

The chain couples TRBV7-8 to TRBJ2-7; 9 bases line up with TRBD2. Germline lookup yields CDR1 SGHVS and CDR2 FQNEAQ. V gave up 1 base and J gave up 6 bases; unmatched junction bases: 7. CDR3 length: 15 amino acids. The CDR3 DNA is TGTGCCAGCAGCTTAGTAGCGGGAGTGGCGGGCGAGCAGTACTTC. It codes for CASSLVAGVAGEQYF.

The V call is TRBV7-6, the J call TRBJ2-3; no reliable D call. This CDR3 is 13 amino acids long. Per germline, CDR1 SGHVS and CDR2 FNYEAQ. Trimming stripped 5 bases from V and 6 bases from J, with 12 bases between. In DNA form, the CDR3 reads TGTGCCAGCAGCCCGACAAAGGCTGATACGCAGTATTTT. It specifies CASSPTKADTQYF.

This sequence joins TRBV7-8 and TRBJ1-1; D is perhaps TRBD1 (5 bases). This CDR3 spans 15 amino acids. Deletions cut 3 bases from V and 0 bases from J, with 11 bases between. Germline-derived CDR1 and CDR2 are SGHVS and FQNEAQ. The CDR3 reads CASSLVGTMNTEAFF. CDR3 in DNA: TGTGCCAGCAGCTTGGTTGGGACCATGAACACTGAAGCTTTCTTT.

This clone showed up just a few times. V usage is TRBV29-1 and J usage is TRBJ2-5; D remains ambiguous. V dropped 1 base and J dropped 13 bases, with 13 bases sitting between them. The CDR3 extends over 11 amino acids. The germline V gene encodes CDR1 SQVTM and CDR2 ANQGSEA. CDR3 protein: CSVEADGSTYF. For the CDR3, the DNA is TGCAGCGTTGAAGCGGACGGCTCTACGTACTTC.

Of note for this clone: Other DNA variants within this sample encode the same CDR3. The chain combines TRBV27 with TRBJ2-1; TRBD2 matches at 7 bases. V shed 3 bases and J 0 bases; nucleotides not matched to a gene: 2. The germline V gene has CDR1 MNHEY and CDR2 SMNVEV (reference sequence). The CDR3 is 15 residues long. The CDR3 sequence: CASSFGGSSYNEQFF. The CDR3 DNA reads as TGTGCCAGCAGTTTCGGCGGGAGCTCCTACAATGAGCAGTTCTTC.

The CDR3 sequence is CASSLGTVSYEQYF. CDR3 DNA sequence: TGTGCCAGCAGCTTGGGGACAGTATCCTACGAGCAGTACTTC. The gene calls are TRBV5-6 and TRBJ2-7; D possibly corresponds to TRBD1 (6 bases). The CDR3 sequence is 14 residues long. Germline V gene sequence: CDR1 SGHDT, CDR2 YYEEEE. The V end was cut by 0 bases, the J end by 1 base, with 8 bases between.

This rearrangement joins TRBV27 to TRBJ1-5; unclear D gene. The CDR3 runs 14 residues. The germline gives CDR1 MNHEY, CDR2 SMNVEV (reference sequence). V lost 0 bases, J lost 5 bases, and 8 bases lay in between. CDR3 nucleotides: TGTGCCAGCAGTTTATCCCCCGATTATCAGCCCCAGCATTTT. It encodes CASSLSPDYQPQHF.

This clone has more than one count but fewer than ten. V is TRBV18 and J is TRBJ2-2; D is ambiguous. V lost 11 bases to trimming and J lost 0 bases, with 13 bases between them. The V gene's germline CDR1 is KGHSH and CDR2 LQKENI. The CDR3 runs to 14 residues. The CDR3 coding sequence is TGTGCCTCCCGCCCGCGAGCGAACACCGGGGAGCTGTTTTTT. It encodes CASRPRANTGELFF.

J is TRBJ2-1 and V is TRBV29-1; 11 positions agree with TRBD2. Germline V CDR1 and CDR2: SQVTM, ANQGSEA. The CDR3 runs to 16 residues. V dropped 7 bases and J dropped 1; count of bases not matched to a gene: 9. The CDR3 here is CSGGPGLADSYNEQFF. CDR3 coding DNA: TGCAGCGGTGGGCCGGGACTAGCGGATTCCTACAATGAGCAGTTCTTC.

The rearrangement uses TRBV27 and TRBJ2-7, with D perhaps TRBD2 (5 bases). Germline assignment: CDR1 MNHEY and CDR2 SMNVEV (reference sequence). The CDR3 runs 15 residues. Trimming left V 6 bases short and J 3 bases short, with 18 bases between. The CDR3 DNA is TGTGCCAGCAGGCCCGGAGGAGGTAGAATCTACGAGCAGTACTTC. Amino acid sequence: CASRPGGGRIYEQYF.

This clone counts as medium-sized. The rearrangement joins TRBV21-1 to TRBJ1-1. TRBV21-1 is a listed pseudogene. This CDR3 is 15 amino acids long. CDR3 in amino acids: CASSKEGNTNTEAFF. The CDR3 nucleotides read TGTGCCAGCAGCAAGGAAGGGAATACGAACACTGAAGCTTTCTTT.

The genes are TRBV29-1 and TRBJ2-3; 7 bases are a match to TRBD2. Per germline, CDR1 SQVTM and CDR2 ANQGSEA. The CDR3 sequence is 14 residues long. J was trimmed by 4 bases and V by 7 bases; bases with no gene match: 11. The CDR3 coding sequence is TGCAGCGCGACCGGGACTATCTCCGCAGATACGCAGTATTTT. Its translation is CSATGTISADTQYF.

The chain joins TRBV28 to TRBJ2-7; D is ambiguous. Germline lookup yields CDR1 MDHEN and CDR2 SYDVKM. Between the trimmed V and J ends, which lost 3 bases and 3 bases, there was a span of 12 bases. The CDR3 spans 14 residues. CDR3 nucleotides: TGTGCCAGCAGTTTGGCCCCCACGAGCTACGAGCAGTACTTC. It yields the protein CASSLAPTSYEQYF.

The V gene is TRBV19, the J gene TRBJ2-1; D unclear. CDR3 length equals 11 residues. CDR1 and CDR2 from the germline V gene are LNHDA and SQIVND (reference sequence). Trimming stripped 5 bases from V and 7 bases from J, with 6 bases between. The CDR3 nucleotides are TGTGCCAGTAGTTTGGGGAATGAGCAGTTCTTC. This gives the protein CASSLGNEQFF.

The chain has TRBV7-6 and TRBJ2-4, with 9 bases lining up with TRBD2. CDR1 and CDR2 (germline): SGHVS, FNYEAQ. J lost 11 bases, V lost 3 bases, and 5 bases had no gene match. This CDR3 spans 13 amino acids. This chain's CDR3 is CASSFSSGGFQYF. DNA of the CDR3: TGTGCCAGCAGCTTTTCCAGCGGGGGGTTTCAGTACTTC.

The V and J genes are TRBV29-1 and TRBJ2-1; 12 bases fit TRBD2. CDR1 SQVTM and CDR2 ANQGSEA come from the germline V gene. The CDR3 runs to 14 residues. The ends lost 6 bases at V and 3 bases at J; junction bases unmatched: 3. CDR3 residues: CSVSTSGGYNEQFF. The CDR3 DNA is TGCAGCGTATCGACTAGCGGGGGCTACAATGAGCAGTTCTTC.

The chain combines TRBV6-6 with TRBJ2-1; 7 bases are shared with TRBD1. The CDR3 contains 15 residues. The junction had 5 bases not matched to a gene; V was cut back by 6 bases and J by 0 bases. CDR1 and CDR2 (germline): MNHNY, SVGAGI (reference sequence). As DNA, the CDR3 is TGTGCCAGCAGCTGGGACAGCCTCTCCTACAATGAGCAGTTCTTC. Protein product: CASSWDSLSYNEQFF.

This chain joins TRBV4-1 and TRBJ2-1, with D unresolved. CDR1 MGHRA and CDR2 YSYEKL come from the germline V gene. The CDR3 sequence is 12 residues long. The germline V and J ends were trimmed by 4 bases and 8 bases, with 9 bases remaining between them. In nucleotides, the CDR3 is TGCGCCAGCAGCCCCGGTCGGGATGAGCAGTTCTTC. Protein: CASSPGRDEQFF.

Of note for this clone: This specimen includes other DNA sequences encoding the same CDR3. The CDR3 region is CASSDYEQYF. CDR3 DNA sequence: TGTGCCAGCAGTGATTACGAGCAGTACTTC. The J gene is TRBJ2-7, the V gene TRBV6-1; D is unresolved. The V gene's germline CDR1 is MNHNS and CDR2 SASEGT. Deletions cut 3 bases from V and 4 bases from J, with 1 base between. This CDR3 has 10 residues.